These 26 T cell receptor beta chains were sequenced from one sample in a study of blood T cell repertoires in COVID-19. Assay used: immunoSEQ multiplex PCR; TCRdb lists only in-frame clones, some missing. The data show around 200,000 clones, around four fifths seen once. Source material: peripheral blood. The origin of the receptors is a man aged 45 to 65 with active or convalescent COVID-19.

A note on this clone: This sample also contains other DNA sequences that code for the same CDR3. The CDR3 spells CASSEGLAGGNNEQFF. CDR3 DNA sequence: TGTGCCAGCAGTGAAGGCCTAGCGGGGGGGAACAATGAGCAGTTCTTC. The rearrangement joins TRBV6-1 to TRBJ2-1; 12 nucleotides match TRBD2. CDR3 length equals 16 residues. J gave up 5 bases and V 1 base, and 3 bases lay outside the gene matches. Per the germline V gene, CDR1 is MNHNS and CDR2 is SASEGT.

This chain connects TRBV19 to TRBJ1-2; 9 bases match TRBD1. The CDR3 has 12 amino acids. The germline V gene has CDR1 LNHDA and CDR2 SQIVND (reference sequence). With V trimmed by 9 bases and J by 6 bases, 5 bases remained unmatched. This chain's CDR3 is CASRQGVDGYTF. The CDR3 nucleotides are TGTGCCAGCCGACAGGGGGTAGATGGCTACACCTTC.

J is TRBJ2-4 and V is TRBV6-5, with D possibly being TRBD2 (5 bases). The germline gives CDR1 MNHEY, CDR2 SVGAGI. With 1 base removed from V and 1 base from J, the gap between germline ends came to 8 bases. The CDR3 has 15 residues. CDR3 nucleotides: TGTGCCAGCAGTTACTATTGGACTGCCAAAAACATTCAGTACTTC. Translated, it gives CASSYYWTAKNIQYF.

V is TRBV7-9 and J is TRBJ1-1; 8 bases are shared with TRBD1. CDR3 length: 14 residues. From germline, CDR1 is SEHNR and CDR2 FQNEAQ (reference sequence). V shed 6 bases and J 5 bases; nucleotides not matched to a gene: 8. The CDR3 nucleotides are TGTGCCAGCAGAGGACAGGGTTGGAAGACTGAAGCTTTCTTT. Translating gives CASRGQGWKTEAFF. The full variable domain, completed using reference TRBV7-9 and TRBJ1-1, is DTGVSQNPRHKITKRGQNVTFRCDPISEHNRLYWYRQTLGQGPEFLTYFQNEAQLEKSRLLSDRFSAERPKGSFSTLEIQRTEQGDSAMYLCASRGQGWKTEAFFGQGTRLTVV.

The rearrangement joins TRBV5-1 to TRBJ2-7; possibly TRBD2 for D (5 bases). Trimming took 2 bases from V and 3 from J, leaving 12 bases between them. The CDR3 is 14 amino acids. Germline V gene data show CDR1 as SGHRS and CDR2 as YFSETQ. The CDR3 bases are TGCGCCAGCAGCTTCCAGGACGGGAACTACGAGCAGTACTTC. Protein: CASSFQDGNYEQYF.

The chain is built from TRBV12-3 or TRBV12-4 and TRBJ2-1, with D possibly being TRBD1 (5 bases). The CDR3 has 12 amino acids. With 1 base removed from V and 9 bases from J, the gap between germline ends came to 7 bases. The chain's CDR3 is CASSLVQGEQFF. The CDR3, as DNA: TGTGCCAGCAGTTTAGTCCAGGGTGAGCAGTTCTTC.

The gene calls are TRBV2 and TRBJ1-5; D is unresolved. Between the trimmed V and J ends, which lost 3 bases and 7 bases, there was a span of 10 bases. The CDR3 contains 13 residues. Germline loops: CDR1 SNHLY, CDR2 FYNNEI. The CDR3 nucleotides read TGTGCCAGCAGTGAGCGGGGAGTACAGCCCCAGCATTTT. Translation gives CASSERGVQPQHF.

V and J are TRBV29-1 and TRBJ2-7; 8 bases line up with TRBD1. This CDR3 has 13 amino acids. V dropped 4 bases and J dropped 7; count of bases not matched to a gene: 9. CDR1 and CDR2 from the germline V gene are SQVTM and ANQGSEA. The CDR3 DNA is TGCAGCGTTGGGGCAGGGGGCGGAATGGAGCAGTACTTC. This sequence encodes CSVGAGGGMEQYF.

The chain joins TRBV4-1 to TRBJ1-5; unclear D gene. The CDR3 has 14 amino acids. In germline, CDR1 is MGHRA, CDR2 YSYEKL. The ends were cut back, 4 bases at V and 6 bases at J, with 13 bases in the middle. DNA for the CDR3: TGCGCCAGCAGCCTGGGGAGGGAGGGTCAGCCCCAGCATTTT. Protein product: CASSLGREGQPQHF.

This chain joins TRBV19 and TRBJ2-1; a possible D gene is TRBD2 (6 bases). In germline, CDR1 is LNHDA, CDR2 SQIVND (reference sequence). The CDR3 loop spans 16 amino acids. V was trimmed by 1 base and J by 4 bases, leaving 14 bases between them. The CDR3 region is CASSIGSGQLYNEQFF. CDR3 sequence (DNA): TGTGCCAGTAGTATAGGGAGCGGGCAGTTATACAATGAGCAGTTCTTC.

The chain employs TRBV18 and TRBJ2-2; the D is unclear. Germline V gene data show CDR1 as KGHSH and CDR2 as LQKENI. Trimming took off 3 bases at V and 0 bases at J, with 5 bases between the two ends. The CDR3 sequence is 14 residues long. The CDR3 is CASSPQTNTGELFF. CDR3 nucleotide sequence: TGTGCCAGCTCACCTCAAACGAACACCGGGGAGCTGTTTTTT.

CDR3 sequence: CASRGLAGGKETQYF. CDR3 sequence (DNA): TGTGCCAGCAGGGGACTAGCGGGGGGGAAAGAGACCCAGTACTTC. This chain connects TRBV27 to TRBJ2-5; 16 nucleotides line up with TRBD2. In germline, CDR1 is MNHEY, CDR2 SMNVEV (reference sequence). The CDR3 totals 15 residues. After removal of 6 bases from V and 3 bases from J, the junction contained 1 base not matched to a gene.

This sequence joins TRBV28 and TRBJ1-2, with 9 bases matching TRBD1. Germline V CDR1 and CDR2: MDHEN, SYDVKM. This CDR3 has 18 residues. The ends lost 6 bases at V and 3 bases at J; junction bases unmatched: 17. Here the CDR3 DNA reads TGTGCCAGCAGCGCCCCCGGGACAGGGTTTTCAGAAGACTATGGCTACACCTTC. Translating gives CASSAPGTGFSEDYGYTF.

Comment on this clone: Sequence at one end of the junction differs from germline and may be a read error. The J gene is TRBJ1-2, the V gene TRBV19; TRBD1 agrees at 7 bases. Germline lookup yields CDR1 LNHDA and CDR2 SQIVND (reference sequence). There are 14 residues in the CDR3. CDR3 DNA sequence: TGTGCCAGTAGCCGACAGGGTGGGGACGTAATCCGAGACTTC. Its translation: CASSRQGGDVIRDF.

V usage is TRBV6-5 and J usage is TRBJ2-2; possibly TRBD1 for D (6 bases). Germline V gives CDR1 MNHEY, CDR2 SVGAGI. The CDR3 has 14 amino acids. Trimming took 8 bases from V and 2 from J, leaving 12 bases between them. The CDR3 here is CASGQGPNTGELFF. Here the CDR3 DNA reads TGTGCCAGCGGGCAGGGGCCCAACACCGGGGAGCTGTTTTTT.

This CDR3 is CASSHDRARNTIYF. The CDR3 DNA follows: TGTGCCAGCAGCCACGACAGGGCACGAAACACCATATATTTT. The J gene is TRBJ1-3, the V gene TRBV7-8, with 7 bases identical to TRBD1. V trimming: 5 bases; J trimming: 5 bases; junction bases outside the gene matches: 6. CDR1 is SGHVS and CDR2 is FQNEAQ in the germline V gene. The CDR3 sequence is 14 residues long.

The chain has TRBV20-1 and TRBJ1-1; D is ambiguous. V lost 3 bases and J 7 bases, leaving 12 bases between the germline ends. This CDR3 has 12 amino acids. Germline CDR1 is DFQATT and CDR2 is SNEGSKA (reference sequence). DNA for the CDR3: TGCAGTGCTAGTGATGCGGTGGGTGAAGCTTTCTTT. It is translated as CSASDAVGEAFF.

The CDR3: CASAVGRDNQPQHF. The CDR3 nucleotides read TGTGCCAGCGCTGTAGGCCGGGACAATCAGCCCCAGCATTTT. The chain joins TRBV2 to TRBJ1-5; no clear D. The V end lost 8 bases, the J end lost 3 bases, and 14 bases lay between the germline ends. The CDR3 totals 14 residues. CDR1 is SNHLY, CDR2 FYNNEI, per germline.

This rearrangement joins TRBV7-9 to TRBJ2-5, with 9 bases identical to TRBD2. V shed 7 bases, J shed 7 bases, and the junction held 13 bases outside the gene matches. Germline V gives CDR1 SEHNR, CDR2 FQNEAQ (reference sequence). CDR3 length: 15 amino acids. CDR3: CASIEAGGPEGTQYF. For the CDR3, the DNA is TGTGCCAGCATAGAGGCGGGAGGGCCCGAGGGGACCCAGTACTTC.

The V call is TRBV11-2, the J call TRBJ1-2, with unresolved D. The CDR3 runs to 12 residues. The V end lost 7 bases, the J end lost 8 bases, and 14 bases lay between the germline ends. Germline lookup yields CDR1 SGHAT and CDR2 FQNNGV. The CDR3 is CASTPGSEGYTF. CDR3 nucleotide sequence: TGTGCCAGCACCCCCGGCTCGGAGGGCTACACCTTC.

The chain has TRBV18 and TRBJ1-2; D not resolved. V was pared by 2 bases and J by 3 bases, with 7 bases between. The CDR3 length is 13 residues. Per germline, CDR1 KGHSH and CDR2 LQKENI. The CDR3 loop is CASSPNGDYGYTF. Written as DNA, the CDR3 is TGTGCCAGCTCACCAAACGGAGACTATGGCTACACCTTC.

This clone was recorded a few times. The chain recombines TRBV5-1 with TRBJ2-3, with D perhaps TRBD1 (6 bases). Trimming left V 2 bases short and J 2 bases short, with 12 bases between. The CDR3 contains 15 residues. In germline, CDR1 is SGHRS, CDR2 YFSETQ. CDR3 loop: CASSFRDKDTDTQYF. The DNA for the CDR3 is TGCGCCAGCAGCTTCCGGGACAAGGACACAGATACGCAGTATTTT.

This chain links TRBV10-3 with TRBJ1-3, with a possible D match to TRBD1 (5 bases). CDR1 is ENHRY and CDR2 is SYGVKD in the germline V gene. V lost 4 bases and J 3 bases, leaving 10 bases between the germline ends. This CDR3 contains 14 residues. The CDR3 coding sequence is TGTGCCATCAGTGCGGGGGACGATGGAAACACCATATATTTT. Translation gives CAISAGDDGNTIYF.

The table lists this clone with a few counts. The rearrangement joins TRBV7-8 to TRBJ2-2; 9 positions match TRBD2. CDR1 is SGHVS, CDR2 FQNEAQ, per germline. Trimming took 2 bases from V and 4 from J; bases not matched to a gene: 5. This CDR3 has 16 amino acids. The CDR3 here is CASSLRSGGFTGELFF. The CDR3 DNA reads as TGTGCCAGCAGCTTACGCAGCGGGGGGTTCACCGGGGAGCTGTTTTTT.

V is TRBV24-1 and J is TRBJ2-2, with 8 nucleotides matching TRBD2. V lost 0 bases and J lost 2; bases outside the gene matches: 13. Germline values: CDR1 KGHDR, CDR2 SFDVKD. The CDR3 length is 20 residues. CDR3 protein: CATSDLQKGWSGGNTGELFF. DNA of the CDR3: TGTGCCACCAGTGATTTGCAGAAAGGATGGAGCGGGGGAAACACCGGGGAGCTGTTTTTT.

The chain joins TRBV18 to TRBJ1-1; D ambiguous. Trimming pared 2 bases from V and 0 bases from J, leaving 7 bases between. Germline CDR1 and CDR2: KGHSH and LQKENI. CDR3 length equals 14 residues. This chain's CDR3 is CASSPEIMNTEAFF. CDR3 bases: TGTGCCAGCTCACCAGAGATTATGAACACTGAAGCTTTCTTT.